The entry below gives a single T cell receptor beta chain sequence along with its context. The data stem from a study of PD-L1 blockade in urothelial cancer. For the study at large: Patients' atezolizumab regimen, 1,200 mg intravenously every 3 weeks, began in 2014. Among blood samples, the median T cell count was some 150,000.

Templates that were synthetic TCR analogs were spiked into each PCR. Clones were sequenced by immunoSEQ multiplex PCR, and TCRdb holds only the in-frame ones, with some missing. The table lists tens of thousands of clones, almost 90% of them singletons. Time point denoted: peripheral blood 6 weeks after treatment start. CDR3 length: 13 amino acids. V was trimmed by 1 base and J by 4 bases, leaving 8 bases between them. Germline CDR1 and CDR2: SGHRS and YFSETQ. V and J are TRBV5-1 and TRBJ2-5; no clear D gene. The sample was PBMCs, taken around atezolizumab (anti-PD-L1) treatment. This clonotype was sampled from a man between 60 and 75 years old with urothelial cancer. CDR3 loop: CASSLRFRETQYF. The CDR3 DNA sequence: TGCGCCAGCAGCTTGCGATTCAGAGAGACCCAGTACTTC. Full variable domain (outside the CDR3, taken from reference TRBV5-1 and TRBJ2-5): KAGVTQTPRYLIKTRGQQVTLSCSPISGHRSVSWYQQTPGQGLQFLFEYFSETQRNKGNFPGRFSGRQFSNSRSEMNVSTLELGDSALYLCASSLRFRETQYFGPGTRLLVL.